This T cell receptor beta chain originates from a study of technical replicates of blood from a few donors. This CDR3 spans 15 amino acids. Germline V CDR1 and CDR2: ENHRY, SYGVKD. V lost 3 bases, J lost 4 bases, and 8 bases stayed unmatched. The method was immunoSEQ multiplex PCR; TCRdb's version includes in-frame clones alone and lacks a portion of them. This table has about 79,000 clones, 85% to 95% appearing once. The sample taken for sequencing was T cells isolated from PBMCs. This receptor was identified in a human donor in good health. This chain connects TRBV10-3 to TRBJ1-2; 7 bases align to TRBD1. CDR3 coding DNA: TGTGCCATCAGTGACTCGGGCAGGGGGGTCTATGGCTACACCTTC. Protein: CAISDSGRGVYGYTF.